By share of the sample, the clone carrying this T cell receptor (beta chain) is medium-sized (0.01 to 0.1%). What it binds is not known. Looked up from germline, CDR1 is GTSNPN and CDR2 is SVGIG (reference sequence). V lost 1 base and J lost 7, with 20 bases in between. This CDR3 spans 16 amino acids. A single record per CDR3 protein comes from TCRdb applying MiXCR to the multiplex PCR reads. Found here are some 8,500 distinct CDR3 sequences, under 55% of them singletons; the top ten hold around 15%. The data were taken from a study of breast tumors, draining lymph nodes, adjacent tissues. Study results and caveats: Luminal-like breast cancer showed significantly higher tumor–nontumor repertoire similarity than basal-like. Data only fit, rather than demonstrated, lymph node origin of most tumor T cells. The data were judged consistent with most tumor T cells coming from lymph node and expanding in tumor. Tumors had less TCR diversity than lymph nodes, more than nontumor tissue.

This clonotype originated in a female donor with breast cancer. Some clones in this sample may be carry-over from other donors' samples. This chain joins TRBV30 and TRBJ1-5, with D perhaps TRBD1 (6 bases). Sequenced: tumor-adjacent breast tissue. CDR3 residues: CAWSDVIGGRGQPQHF. CDR3 coding DNA: TGTGCCTGGAGTGACGTTATTGGGGGCAGAGGGCAGCCCCAGCATTTT.